One sample yielded the 12 T cell receptor beta chains listed below, sequenced in a study of radiation and T cells in renal cell carcinoma. As to time point: baseline pretreatment blood. Documented treatment: 15 Gy SBRT to primary tumor, nephrectomy 4 weeks later. This table comes from immunoSEQ multiplex PCR, and its TCRdb copy is limited to in-frame clones, with some not included. The table lists some 150,000 clones, over 80% of them singletons. Specimen: blood, collected from a patient whose treatment included radiotherapy and nephrectomy. The receptors here all came from a woman between 50 and 59 years old with renal cell carcinoma.

This chain connects TRBV2 to TRBJ2-2; TRBD1 matches at 10 bases. The ends lost 11 bases at V and 6 bases at J; junction bases unmatched: 9. This CDR3 is built from 14 residues. Germline values: CDR1 SNHLY, CDR2 FYNNEI. This CDR3 reads CAGGQGERSGELFF. The CDR3 DNA follows: TGTGCCGGAGGACAGGGGGAGCGTTCCGGGGAGCTGTTTTTT.

This clone was seen only a few times. V is TRBV7-9 and J is TRBJ1-1; D ambiguous. Germline values: CDR1 SEHNR, CDR2 FQNEAQ (reference sequence). This CDR3 is 13 amino acids long. V was shortened by 0 bases and J by 1 base, with 3 bases between the two germline ends. DNA of the CDR3: TGTGCCAGCAGCTTAGCGAAGAACACTGAAGCTTTCTTT. Translated: CASSLAKNTEAFF.

V is TRBV21-1 and J is TRBJ2-3; whether TRBD2, the table's D call, matches the DNA was not checked. TRBV21-1 represents a pseudogene. This CDR3 is 16 amino acids long. The CDR3 DNA reads TGTGCCAGCAGCAAAGGAGGGTACTACACCACAGATACGCAGTATTTT. Translating it yields CASSKGGYYTTDTQYF.

This clone was detected only once. V usage is TRBV6-6 and J usage is TRBJ2-1; no firm D call. The CDR3 contains 14 residues. V was pared by 4 bases and J by 1 base, with 8 bases between. CDR1 is MNHNY, CDR2 SVGAGI, per germline (reference sequence). The CDR3 is CASSSDGSYNEQFF. The CDR3 DNA reads as TGTGCCAGCAGTTCGGACGGATCCTACAATGAGCAGTTCTTC.

The chain is built from TRBV7-6 and TRBJ2-3; unclear D gene. Trimming pared 1 base from V and 10 bases from J, leaving 6 bases between. Germline V lookup: CDR1 SGHVS, CDR2 FNYEAQ. The CDR3 covers 11 residues. The CDR3 nucleotides are TGTGCCAGCAGCTTAGATAGATCGCAGTATTTT. Its translation is CASSLDRSQYF.

This rearrangement joins TRBV28 to TRBJ2-7, with D perhaps given as TRBD1 or TRBD2 (6 bases each). V lost 6 bases and J lost 0, with 24 bases in between. Germline CDR1 MDHEN, CDR2 SYDVKM. The CDR3 spans 18 residues. The CDR3 nucleotides read TGTGCCAGCAGCGAAAGCCCGGGACTGGGGGCGTTCTCCTACGAGCAGTACTTC. Translating gives CASSESPGLGAFSYEQYF. The full variable domain, in which reference TRBV28 and TRBJ2-7 provide the parts outside the CDR3, is DVKVTQSSRYLVKRTGEKVFLECVQDMDHENMFWYRQDPGLGLRLIYFSYDVKMKEKGDIPEGYSVSREKKERFSLILESASTNQTSMYLCASSESPGLGAFSYEQYFGPGTRLTVT.

The chain employs TRBV7-2 and TRBJ1-1; D not certain. Germline V gene sequence: CDR1 SGHTA, CDR2 FQGNSA. Trimming removed 0 bases at V and 2 bases at J, with 7 bases between. The CDR3 runs to 14 residues. The CDR3 is CASSLAPSNTEAFF. The DNA of the CDR3 is TGTGCCAGCAGCTTAGCGCCATCCAACACTGAAGCTTTCTTT.

J is TRBJ2-7 and V is TRBV7-8; D ambiguous. Trimming removed 5 bases at V and 5 bases at J, with 7 bases between. This CDR3 contains 11 residues. CDR1 and CDR2 from the germline V gene are SGHVS and FQNEAQ. The CDR3 region has the DNA TGTGCCAGCAGCCTTGATAACGAGCAGTACTTC. Its translation: CASSLDNEQYF.

The CDR3 loop reads CASSPSGTSGQETQYF. The CDR3 DNA follows: TGTGCCAGTAGTCCTTCCGGGACTAGCGGCCAAGAGACCCAGTACTTC. This chain uses TRBV19 with TRBJ2-5, with TRBD2 matching 11 bases. Germline CDR1 and CDR2: LNHDA and SQIVND (reference sequence). This CDR3 is built from 16 residues. The ends lost 5 bases at V and 1 base at J; junction bases unmatched: 6. Variable domain in full (rest from reference TRBV19 and TRBJ2-5): DGGITQSPKYLFRKEGQNVTLSCEQNLNHDAMYWYRQDPGQGLRLIYYSQIVNDFQKGDIAEGYSVSREKKESFPLTVTSAQKNPTAFYLCASSPSGTSGQETQYFGPGTRLLVL.

V usage is TRBV27 and J usage is TRBJ1-2, with D perhaps matching TRBD1 (5 bases). Deletions cut 8 bases from V and 5 bases from J, with 18 bases between. This CDR3 contains 14 residues. Germline V gives CDR1 MNHEY, CDR2 SMNVEV (reference sequence). The CDR3 sequence is CASSQGRGRYGYTF. The CDR3 region has the DNA TGTGCCAGCTCCCAGGGCCGGGGGAGGTATGGCTACACCTTC.

The V call is TRBV10-3, the J call TRBJ2-7; tentative D call: TRBD2 (6 bases). CDR1 and CDR2 from the germline V gene are ENHRY and SYGVKD. The CDR3 totals 16 residues. V lost 0 bases, J lost 2 bases, and 14 bases lay in between. The CDR3 DNA sequence: TGTGCCATCAGTGAGTCGTTGTTAGCGGAACCCTACGAGCAGTACTTC. Translated: CAISESLLAEPYEQYF.

This chain links TRBV9 with TRBJ2-5; a possible D gene is TRBD2 (5 bases). Looked up from germline, CDR1 is SGDLS and CDR2 is YYNGEE. CDR3 length: 14 amino acids. V was clipped by 5 bases and J by 2 bases, with 13 bases between them. The CDR3 DNA is TGTGCCAGCAGTAACGGGGAACCACAAGAGACCCAGTACTTC. Its translation is CASSNGEPQETQYF.